Given below is one T cell receptor (beta chain) in context. The read gets to within 3 residues of the CDR3 end, and the germline J gene fills in the rest. The CDR3 totals 14 residues. After removal of 3 bases from V and 4 bases from J, the junction contained 3 bases not matched to a gene. CDR1 and CDR2 (germline): SGHNT, YYREEE (reference sequence). All donors had a single incident cervical HPV16 infection, not prevalent. MY09/MY11 PCR detected cervical HPV DNA; dot-blot assigned genotypes. The sample originates from a study of T cells in women clearing cervical HPV infection. TCR beta CDR3 amplified by multiplex PCR from approximately 1,300 ng genomic DNA. The repertoire was sequenced with immunoSEQ multiplex PCR; TCRdb's copy has only in-frame clones and lacks some. The repertoire table contains under 45,000 clones.

Material for sequencing was blood buffy coat. The chain recombines TRBV5-4 with TRBJ2-7, with 11 bases that match TRBD2. The origin of this receptor is a woman aged 18-70 years with a cervical HPV16 infection that either progressed to CIN3+ or cleared (not recorded which). The sequenced CDR3 bases are TGTGCCAGCAGCTCCTGGACTAGCGGGTACGAG. Translated, it gives CASSSWTSGYE. The full CDR3 protein is CASSSWTSGYEQYF. The entire variable domain, with the rest obtained from reference TRBV5-4 and TRBJ2-7, is as follows: ETGVTQSPTHLIKTRGQQVTLRCSSQSGHNTVSWYQQALGQGPQFIFQYYREEENGRGNFPPRFSGLQFPNYSSELNVNALELDDSALYLCASSSWTSGYEQYFGPGTRLTVT.